Below, 10 T cell receptor beta chains from the same sample are listed, as sequenced in a study of regulatory T cells in long-lasting Graves disease (dated by TCRdb to about 2021). What this sample's time point label stands for: newly diagnosed GD, antithyroid drugs for less than 3 months. For both TCR sequencing and RNA sequencing, RNA was extracted from PBMCs in TRIzol. Receptors were amplified or captured by multiplex PCR. Sequencing was performed on an Illumina HiSeq 4000. iRepertoire HTBI primers and Arm-PCR amplification of CDR3 regions were used to construct TCR beta libraries. TCRdb handled the public reads itself, with Q25 trimming in fastp and clone calling in MiXCR, and kept productive beta chains. When rows share a CDR3 protein, they turn into one entry using the most common DNA and genes. This sample is represented by 450,000 to 600,000 distinct CDR3 sequences; around 16% of them were singletons. The ten largest clones represent more than 9% of the sample.

This same sample was also taken into another study, of T cells in Graves' hyperthyroidism and ophthalmopathy.

Material: peripheral blood mononuclear cells (PBMCs), obtained at new diagnosis, from a patient treated with antithyroid drugs. The receptors were sampled from a man aged 40-49 years with Graves disease. Donor details come from another sample of the same person, matched by shared clones.

This clonotype was detected ten times or more. The chain combines TRBV30 with TRBJ2-3; D is unclear. The CDR3 spans 12 residues. The germline V gene encodes CDR1 GTSNPN and CDR2 SVGIG (reference sequence). V lost 5 bases to trimming and J lost 5 bases, with 11 bases between them. The DNA for the CDR3 is TGTGCCTGGCTGAGGAAGGGAGATACGCAGTATTTT. It encodes CAWLRKGDTQYF. Full variable domain (rest looked up from reference TRBV30 and TRBJ2-3): SQTIHQWPATLVQPVGSPLSLECTVEGTSNPNLYWYRQAAGRGLQLLFYSVGIGQISSEVPQNLSASRPQDRQFILSSKKLLLSDSGFYLCAWLRKGDTQYFGPGTRLTVL.

There are a few counts of this clonotype. The gene calls are TRBV20-1 and TRBJ2-5, with 11 nucleotides matching TRBD2. J gave up 5 bases and V 2 bases, and 13 bases lay outside the gene matches. The CDR3 runs 17 residues. Germline loops: CDR1 DFQATT, CDR2 SNEGSKA (reference sequence). In nucleotides, the CDR3 is TGCAGTGCTAGACTAACTAGCGGGAGTAGGTTGAAGGAGACCCAGTACTTC. Protein sequence: CSARLTSGSRLKETQYF.

This clonotype was recorded at least ten times. The chain links TRBV28 to TRBJ1-1, with 9 nucleotides matching TRBD1. The CDR3 is made up of 13 amino acids. Germline V gene lookup returns CDR1 MDHEN and CDR2 SYDVKM. J gave up 6 bases and V 9 bases, and 8 bases lay outside the gene matches. The CDR3 spells CASTGTGRAEAFF. DNA for the CDR3: TGTGCCAGTACCGGGACAGGGAGGGCTGAAGCTTTCTTT.

This clonotype showed up many times. J is TRBJ1-1 and V is TRBV12-3 or TRBV12-4; D not resolved. This CDR3 is built from 13 residues. V was shortened by 1 base and J by 6 bases, with 9 bases between the two germline ends. CDR3 bases: TGTGCCAGCAGTTTAGACAAGTTCGCTGAAGCTTTCTTT. Translated, it gives CASSLDKFAEAFF.

This chain links TRBV4-1 with TRBJ2-2, with D hard to call. The CDR3 totals 16 residues. Germline CDR1 and CDR2: MGHRA and YSYEKL. V was cut by 0 bases and J by 5 bases, with 13 bases left in between. The CDR3 DNA sequence: TGCGCCAGCAGCCAAGATTATCCCTTAGCTACCGGGGAGCTGTTTTTT. This sequence encodes CASSQDYPLATGELFF.

There are many counts of this clonotype. The chain links TRBV7-2 to TRBJ2-7; D not certain. Looked up from germline, CDR1 is SGHTA and CDR2 is FQGNSA. V shed 5 bases and J shed 1 base, with 12 bases lying between them. The CDR3 sequence is 14 residues long. CDR3 amino acids: CASSLMRQSYEQYF. The CDR3 DNA sequence: TGTGCCAGCAGCCTTATGAGGCAGTCCTACGAGCAGTACTTC.

This clonotype has a count of ten or more. The gene calls are TRBV30 and TRBJ2-2; 9 bases match TRBD1. The V segment lost 3 bases and the J segment 4 bases; nucleotides outside the gene matches: 6. In germline, CDR1 is GTSNPN, CDR2 SVGIG (reference sequence). The CDR3 is 15 amino acids. CDR3 protein: CAWRGDRVRTGELFF. The DNA of the CDR3 is TGTGCCTGGAGAGGGGACAGGGTGCGCACCGGGGAGCTGTTTTTT.

The V gene is TRBV20-1, the J gene TRBJ2-5; unclear D gene. The CDR3 covers 16 residues. Germline CDR1 and CDR2: DFQATT and SNEGSKA (reference sequence). V dropped 0 bases and J dropped 5 bases, with 19 bases sitting between them. CDR3: CSARDWLVDDHETQYF. Written as DNA, the CDR3 is TGCAGTGCTAGAGATTGGCTGGTAGATGATCACGAGACCCAGTACTTC.

The chain employs TRBV30 and TRBJ2-7; D not resolved. CDR3 size: 15 residues. Trimming pared 1 base from V and 0 bases from J, leaving 13 bases between. Germline V lookup: CDR1 GTSNPN, CDR2 SVGIG (reference sequence). The CDR3 loop is CAWSGTKGSSYEQYF. The CDR3 DNA follows: TGTGCCTGGAGTGGTACAAAGGGAAGCTCCTACGAGCAGTACTTC.

This clonotype was counted many times. The chain recombines TRBV27 with TRBJ2-5; no definite D call. V shed 8 bases and J shed 5 bases, with 12 bases lying between them. CDR1 and CDR2 (germline): MNHEY, SMNVEV (reference sequence). The CDR3 contains 12 residues. CDR3 sequence (DNA): TGTGCCAGCGGCTTGGCGGCGGAGACCCAGTACTTC. Protein sequence: CASGLAAETQYF.